Shown below are 15 T cell receptor beta chains from a single sample sequenced in a study of blood T cell repertoires in COVID-19. Sequenced by immunoSEQ multiplex PCR; TCRdb stores in-frame clones only, minus some. Here the sample spans some 94,000 clones, around 72% being singletons. Sequencing used peripheral blood. Receptor source: a woman aged 55-69 years in a cohort sampled during active or convalescent COVID-19.

The J gene is TRBJ2-5, the V gene TRBV5-4, with D perhaps TRBD2 (5 bases). The CDR3 sequence is 15 residues long. Trimming removed 4 bases from V and 5 bases from J, with 18 bases in between. The germline gives CDR1 SGHNT, CDR2 YYREEE (reference sequence). CDR3 region: CASSPMTNGWETQYF. Written as DNA, the CDR3 is TGTGCCAGCAGCCCCATGACTAATGGTTGGGAGACCCAGTACTTC.

The V call is TRBV27, the J call TRBJ1-5; D possibly corresponds to TRBD1 (6 bases). This CDR3 has 15 amino acids. Trimming stripped 1 base from V and 4 bases from J, with 11 bases between. Germline V gives CDR1 MNHEY, CDR2 SMNVEV (reference sequence). The CDR3 region has the DNA TGTGCCAGCAGTTTATGGGGGGGCGGTAATCAGCCCCAGCATTTT. Amino acids: CASSLWGGGNQPQHF.

The rearrangement uses TRBV7-8 and TRBJ1-3; D may be TRBD1 (5 bases). Between the trimmed V and J ends, which lost 3 bases and 0 bases, there was a span of 9 bases. This CDR3 region has 15 residues. Germline CDR1 reads SGHVS; CDR2 reads FQNEAQ. This CDR3 is CASSLGGISGNTIYF. CDR3 in DNA: TGTGCCAGCAGCTTGGGGGGGATCTCTGGAAACACCATATATTTT.

The rearrangement uses TRBV4-3 and TRBJ2-1, with 12 bases identical to TRBD2. V was clipped by 4 bases and J by 9 bases; unmatched bases: 10. There are 16 residues in the CDR3. Germline CDR1 reads LGHNA; CDR2 reads YSLEER. DNA for the CDR3: TGCGCCAGCAGCCGAGACCTAGCGGGGGGGGACGGTGAGCAGTTCTTC. Its protein product is CASSRDLAGGDGEQFF.

Written as DNA, the CDR3 is TGTGCCAGCAGCAAGGTGGGGACTCCCCATCGGTCAAAACTTAGTGAAGCTTTCTTT. Its translation is CASSKVGTPHRSKLSEAFF. The chain links TRBV21-1 to TRBJ1-1. TRBV21-1 is a pseudogene locus. The CDR3 length is 19 residues.

The chain couples TRBV2 to TRBJ1-5, with TRBD1 as a possible D gene (6 bases). The CDR3 has 14 amino acids. V lost 3 bases, J lost 4 bases, and 10 bases lay in between. Germline V CDR1 and CDR2: SNHLY, FYNNEI. The CDR3 reads CASSDAQGNQPQHF. CDR3 nucleotide sequence: TGTGCCAGCAGTGATGCGCAGGGGAATCAGCCCCAGCATTTT. The variable domain in full, with the rest retrieved from reference TRBV2 and TRBJ1-5, is EPEVTQTPSHQVTQMGQEVILRCVPISNHLYFYWYRQILGQKVEFLVSFYNNEISEKSEIFDDQFSVERPDGSNFTLKIRSTKLEDSAMYFCASSDAQGNQPQHFGDGTRLSIL.

This clone was recorded only once. The CDR3: CASSPSGSSYNEQFF. CDR3 nucleotides: TGTGCCAGCAGTCCGAGCGGAAGCTCCTACAATGAGCAGTTCTTC. The V and J genes are TRBV9 and TRBJ2-1; D might be TRBD2 (5 bases). CDR3 length: 15 amino acids. V lost 5 bases, J lost 0 bases, and 12 bases lay in between. Germline V lookup: CDR1 SGDLS, CDR2 YYNGEE.

DNA of the CDR3: TGTGCCTGGAGTGTAGAGGTGACAGTTAATTCACCCCTCCACTTT. Protein: CAWSVEVTVNSPLHF. The chain carries TRBV30 and TRBJ1-6, with D possibly matching TRBD1 (5 bases). The CDR3 runs to 15 residues. V shed 0 bases and J shed 6 bases, with 12 bases lying between them. The germline CDR1 and CDR2 sequences are GTSNPN and SVGIG (reference sequence).

The genes are TRBV19 and TRBJ1-3; TRBD1 is a possible D gene (6 bases). The CDR3 sequence is 15 residues long. Germline V gives CDR1 LNHDA, CDR2 SQIVND (reference sequence). Trimming cost V 7 bases and J 0 bases, with 13 bases left between them. This CDR3 is CASTPQGHSGNTIYF. The CDR3 DNA sequence: TGTGCCAGTACCCCACAGGGCCACTCTGGAAACACCATATATTTT.

The rearrangement joins TRBV7-2 to TRBJ2-2; 8 bases are shared with TRBD2. The germline V gene encodes CDR1 SGHTA and CDR2 FQGNSA. The CDR3 totals 14 residues. Trimming cost V 7 bases and J 6 bases; bases outside gene matches: 7. CDR3 residues: CASNPGGLAGELFF. The CDR3 DNA sequence: TGTGCCAGCAATCCGGGGGGGCTCGCCGGGGAGCTGTTTTTT.

The J gene is TRBJ1-2, the V gene TRBV10-3; 9 positions agree with TRBD1. This CDR3 has 15 residues. Germline values: CDR1 ENHRY, CDR2 SYGVKD. V shed 0 bases and J 8 bases; nucleotides not matched to a gene: 7. CDR3 amino acids: CAISESITGGNGYTF. In DNA, the CDR3 is TGTGCCATCAGTGAGTCGATAACAGGGGGCAACGGCTACACCTTC.

The chain carries TRBV29-1 and TRBJ2-3, with D tentatively TRBD2 (6 bases). The CDR3 is 13 amino acids. Germline assignment: CDR1 SQVTM and CDR2 ANQGSEA. V lost 7 bases to trimming and J lost 3 bases, with 14 bases between them. The DNA for the CDR3 is TGCAGCGGTTCGACTAGTCCTACAGATACGCAGTATTTT. It specifies CSGSTSPTDTQYF.

V gene TRBV5-1 combines with J gene TRBJ2-7; TRBD1 is a possible D gene (5 bases). The germline V gene has CDR1 SGHRS and CDR2 YFSETQ. V dropped 0 bases and J dropped 1 base, with 8 bases sitting between them. The length of the CDR3 is 14 residues. The CDR3 nucleotides are TGCGCCAGCAGCTTGGAAGGGGTATCCTACGAGCAGTACTTC. Amino acids: CASSLEGVSYEQYF. The whole variable domain, remainder taken from reference TRBV5-1 and TRBJ2-7, is KAGVTQTPRYLIKTRGQQVTLSCSPISGHRSVSWYQQTPGQGLQFLFEYFSETQRNKGNFPGRFSGRQFSNSRSEMNVSTLELGDSALYLCASSLEGVSYEQYFGPGTRLTVT.

The rearrangement links TRBV6-5 to TRBJ1-2; D unresolved. CDR3 length equals 16 residues. Per germline, CDR1 MNHEY and CDR2 SVGAGI. Trimming left V 2 bases short and J 0 bases short, with 13 bases between. The CDR3 spells CASSYGSVGANYGYTF. The CDR3 nucleotides read TGTGCCAGCAGTTACGGGAGTGTGGGAGCTAACTATGGCTACACCTTC.

This clone was counted once. The genes are TRBV9 and TRBJ2-5, with D possibly matching TRBD1 (6 bases). This CDR3 contains 13 residues. Germline loops: CDR1 SGDLS, CDR2 YYNGEE. V dropped 1 base and J dropped 5 bases, with 9 bases sitting between them. DNA for the CDR3: TGTGCCAGCAGCGTAACAGGGTTGGAGACCCAGTACTTC. Its translation: CASSVTGLETQYF.